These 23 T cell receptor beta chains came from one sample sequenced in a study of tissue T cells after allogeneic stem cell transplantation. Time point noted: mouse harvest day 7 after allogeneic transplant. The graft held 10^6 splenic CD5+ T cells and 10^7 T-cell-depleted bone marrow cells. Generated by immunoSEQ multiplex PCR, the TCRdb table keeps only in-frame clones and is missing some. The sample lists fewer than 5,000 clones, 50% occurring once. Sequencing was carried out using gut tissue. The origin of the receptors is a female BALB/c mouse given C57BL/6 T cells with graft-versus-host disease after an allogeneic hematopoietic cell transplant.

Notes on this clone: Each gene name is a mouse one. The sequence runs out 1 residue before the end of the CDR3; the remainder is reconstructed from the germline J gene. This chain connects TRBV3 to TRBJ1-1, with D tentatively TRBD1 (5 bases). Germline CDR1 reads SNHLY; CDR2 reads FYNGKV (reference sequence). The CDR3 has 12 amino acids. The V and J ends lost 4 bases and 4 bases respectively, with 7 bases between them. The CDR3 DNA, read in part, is TGTGCCAGCAGCTCAGGGACCACAGAAGTCTTC. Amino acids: CASSSGTTEVF. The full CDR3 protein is CASSSGTTEVFF.

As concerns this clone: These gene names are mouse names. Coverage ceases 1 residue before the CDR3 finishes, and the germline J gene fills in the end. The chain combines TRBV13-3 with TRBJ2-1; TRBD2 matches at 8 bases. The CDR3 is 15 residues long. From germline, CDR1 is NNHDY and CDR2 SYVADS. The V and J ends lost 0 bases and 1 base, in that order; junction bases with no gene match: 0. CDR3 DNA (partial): TGTGCCAGCAGTGATGGGACTGGGAACTATGCTGAGCAGTTC. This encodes CASSDGTGNYAEQF. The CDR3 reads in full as CASSDGTGNYAEQFF.

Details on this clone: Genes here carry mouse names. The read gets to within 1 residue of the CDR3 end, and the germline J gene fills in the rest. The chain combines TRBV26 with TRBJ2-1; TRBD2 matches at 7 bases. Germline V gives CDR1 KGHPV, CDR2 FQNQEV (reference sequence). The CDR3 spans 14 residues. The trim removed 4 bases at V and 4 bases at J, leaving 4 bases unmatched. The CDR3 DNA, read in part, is TGTGCCAGCAGTCCAACTGGGGTTTATGCTGAGCAGTTC. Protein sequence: CASSPTGVYAEQF. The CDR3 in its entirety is CASSPTGVYAEQFF.

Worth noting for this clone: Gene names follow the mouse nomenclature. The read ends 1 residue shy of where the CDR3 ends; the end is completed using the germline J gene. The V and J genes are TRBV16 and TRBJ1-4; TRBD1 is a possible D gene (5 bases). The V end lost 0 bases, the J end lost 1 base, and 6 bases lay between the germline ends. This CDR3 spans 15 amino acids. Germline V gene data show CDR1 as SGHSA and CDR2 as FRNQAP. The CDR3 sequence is CASSLDGGSNERLFF. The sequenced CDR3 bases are TGTGCAAGCAGCTTAGATGGGGGTTCCAACGAAAGATTATTT. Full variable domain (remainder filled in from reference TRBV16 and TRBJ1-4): NAGVIQTPRHKVTGKGQEATLWCEPISGHSAVFWYRQTIVQGLEFLTYFRNQAPIDDSGMPKERFSAQMPNQSHSTLKIQSTQPQDSAVYLCASSLDGGSNERLFFGHGTKLSVL.

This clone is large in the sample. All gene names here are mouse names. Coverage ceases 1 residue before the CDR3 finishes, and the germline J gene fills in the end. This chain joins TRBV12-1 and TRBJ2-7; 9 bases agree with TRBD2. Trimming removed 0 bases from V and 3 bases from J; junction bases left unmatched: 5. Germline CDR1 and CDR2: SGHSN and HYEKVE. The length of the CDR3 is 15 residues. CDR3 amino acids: CASSLEAGGVYEQYF. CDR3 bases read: TGTGCCAGCTCTCTCGAGGCTGGGGGGGTCTATGAACAGTAC.

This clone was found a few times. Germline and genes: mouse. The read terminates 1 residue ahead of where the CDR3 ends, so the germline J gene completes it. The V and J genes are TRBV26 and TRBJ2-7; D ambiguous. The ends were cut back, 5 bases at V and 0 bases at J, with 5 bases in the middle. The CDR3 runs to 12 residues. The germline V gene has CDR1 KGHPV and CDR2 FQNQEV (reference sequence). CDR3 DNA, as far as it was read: TGTGCCAGCAGTACGAGCTCCTATGAACAGTAC. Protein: CASSTSSYEQY. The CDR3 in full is CASSTSSYEQYF.

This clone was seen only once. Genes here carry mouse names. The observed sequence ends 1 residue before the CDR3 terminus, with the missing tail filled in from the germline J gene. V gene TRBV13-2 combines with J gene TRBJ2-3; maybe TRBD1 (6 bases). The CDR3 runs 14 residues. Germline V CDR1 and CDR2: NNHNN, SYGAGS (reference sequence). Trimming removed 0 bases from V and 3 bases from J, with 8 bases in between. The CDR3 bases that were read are TGTGCCAGCGGTGATGCAGGGGCAGCAGAAACGCTGTAT. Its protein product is CASGDAGAAETLY. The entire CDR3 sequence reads CASGDAGAAETLYF.

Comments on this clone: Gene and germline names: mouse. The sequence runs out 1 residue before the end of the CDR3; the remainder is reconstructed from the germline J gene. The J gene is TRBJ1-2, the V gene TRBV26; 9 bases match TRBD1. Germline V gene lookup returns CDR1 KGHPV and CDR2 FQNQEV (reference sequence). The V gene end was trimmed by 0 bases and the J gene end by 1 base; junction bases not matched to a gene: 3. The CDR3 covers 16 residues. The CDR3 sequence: CASSLSDRGGNSDYTF. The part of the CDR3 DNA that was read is TGTGCCAGCAGTCTGTCGGACAGGGGCGGAAACTCCGACTACACC.

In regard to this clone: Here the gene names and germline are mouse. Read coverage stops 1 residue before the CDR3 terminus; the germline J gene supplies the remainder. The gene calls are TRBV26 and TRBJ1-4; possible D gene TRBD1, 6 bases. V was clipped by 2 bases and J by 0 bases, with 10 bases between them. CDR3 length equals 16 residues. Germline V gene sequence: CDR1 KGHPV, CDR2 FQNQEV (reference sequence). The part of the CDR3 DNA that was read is TGTGCCAGCAGTCTGAGACAGGCCTTTTCCAACGAAAGATTATTT. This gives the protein CASSLRQAFSNERLF. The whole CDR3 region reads CASSLRQAFSNERLFF.

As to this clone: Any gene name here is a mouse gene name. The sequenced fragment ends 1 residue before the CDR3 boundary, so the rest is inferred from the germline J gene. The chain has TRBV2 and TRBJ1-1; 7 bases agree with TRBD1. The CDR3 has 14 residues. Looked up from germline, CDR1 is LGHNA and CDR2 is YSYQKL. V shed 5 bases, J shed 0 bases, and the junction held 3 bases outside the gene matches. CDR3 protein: CASSFRGSNTEVFF. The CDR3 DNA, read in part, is TGTGCCAGCAGCTTCAGGGGGTCAAACACAGAAGTCTTC.

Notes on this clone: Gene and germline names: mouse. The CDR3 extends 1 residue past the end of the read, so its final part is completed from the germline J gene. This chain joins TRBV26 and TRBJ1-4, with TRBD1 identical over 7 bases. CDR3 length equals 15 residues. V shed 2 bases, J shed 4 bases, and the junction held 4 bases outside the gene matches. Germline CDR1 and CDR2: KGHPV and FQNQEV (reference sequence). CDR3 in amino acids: CASSLRGGSNERLFF. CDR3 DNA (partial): TGTGCCAGCAGTCTGAGAGGGGGCAGCAACGAAAGATTATTT.

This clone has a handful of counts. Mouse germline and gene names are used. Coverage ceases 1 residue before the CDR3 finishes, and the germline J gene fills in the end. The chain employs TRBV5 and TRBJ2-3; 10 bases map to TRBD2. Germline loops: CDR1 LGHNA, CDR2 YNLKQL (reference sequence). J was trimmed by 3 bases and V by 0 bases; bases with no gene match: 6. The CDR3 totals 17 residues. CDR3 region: CASSQDRLGGLAETLYF. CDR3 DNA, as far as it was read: TGTGCCAGCAGCCAAGATAGACTGGGGGGCTTGGCAGAAACGCTGTAT.

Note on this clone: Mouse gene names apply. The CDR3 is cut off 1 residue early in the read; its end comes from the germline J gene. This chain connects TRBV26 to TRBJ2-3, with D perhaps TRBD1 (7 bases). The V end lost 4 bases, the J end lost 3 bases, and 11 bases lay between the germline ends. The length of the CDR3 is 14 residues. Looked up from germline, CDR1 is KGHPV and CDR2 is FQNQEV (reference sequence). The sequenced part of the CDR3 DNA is TGTGCCAGCAGTCGAAGGGGGCGGGCAGAAACGCTGTAT. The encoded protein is CASSRRGRAETLY. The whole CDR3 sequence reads CASSRRGRAETLYF.

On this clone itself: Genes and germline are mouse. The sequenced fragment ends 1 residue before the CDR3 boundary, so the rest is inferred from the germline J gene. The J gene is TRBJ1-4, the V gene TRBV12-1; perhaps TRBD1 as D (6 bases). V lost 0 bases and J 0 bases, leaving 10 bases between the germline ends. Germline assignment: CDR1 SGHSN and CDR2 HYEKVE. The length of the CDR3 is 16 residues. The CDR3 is CASSLRGGISNERLFF. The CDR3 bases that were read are TGTGCCAGCTCTCTCAGGGGGGGAATTTCCAACGAAAGATTATTT.

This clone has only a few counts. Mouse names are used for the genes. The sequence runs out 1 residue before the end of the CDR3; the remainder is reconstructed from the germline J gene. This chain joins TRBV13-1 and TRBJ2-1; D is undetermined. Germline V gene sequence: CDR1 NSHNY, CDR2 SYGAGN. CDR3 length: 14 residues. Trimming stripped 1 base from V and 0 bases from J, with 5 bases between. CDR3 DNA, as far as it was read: TGTGCCAGCAGTGATCCAAATAACTATGCTGAGCAGTTC. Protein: CASSDPNNYAEQF. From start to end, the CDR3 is CASSDPNNYAEQFF.

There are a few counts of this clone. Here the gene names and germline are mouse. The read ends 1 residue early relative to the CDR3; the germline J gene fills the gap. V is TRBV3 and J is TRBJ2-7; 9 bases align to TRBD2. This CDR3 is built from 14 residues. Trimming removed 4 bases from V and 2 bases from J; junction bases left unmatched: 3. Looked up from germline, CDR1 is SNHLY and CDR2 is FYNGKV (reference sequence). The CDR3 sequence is CASSSNWGAYEQYF. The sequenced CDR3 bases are TGTGCCAGCAGCTCCAACTGGGGGGCCTATGAACAGTAC.

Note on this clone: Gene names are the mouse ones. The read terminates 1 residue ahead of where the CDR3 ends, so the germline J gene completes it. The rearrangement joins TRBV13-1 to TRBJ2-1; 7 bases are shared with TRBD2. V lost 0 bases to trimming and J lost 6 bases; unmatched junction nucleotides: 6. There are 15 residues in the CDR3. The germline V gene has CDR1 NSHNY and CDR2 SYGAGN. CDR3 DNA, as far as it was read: TGTGCCAGCAGTGATGGCTGGGGGAGGGGTGCTGAGCAGTTC. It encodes CASSDGWGRGAEQF. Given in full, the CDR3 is CASSDGWGRGAEQFF.

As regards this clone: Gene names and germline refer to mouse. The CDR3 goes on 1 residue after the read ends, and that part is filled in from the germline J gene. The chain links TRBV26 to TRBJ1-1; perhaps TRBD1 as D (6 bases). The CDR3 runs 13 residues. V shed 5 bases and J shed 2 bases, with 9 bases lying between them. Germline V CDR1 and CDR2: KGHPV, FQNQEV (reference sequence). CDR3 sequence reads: CASSSGVNTEVFF. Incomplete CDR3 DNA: TGTGCCAGCAGTTCAGGGGTCAACACAGAAGTCTTC.

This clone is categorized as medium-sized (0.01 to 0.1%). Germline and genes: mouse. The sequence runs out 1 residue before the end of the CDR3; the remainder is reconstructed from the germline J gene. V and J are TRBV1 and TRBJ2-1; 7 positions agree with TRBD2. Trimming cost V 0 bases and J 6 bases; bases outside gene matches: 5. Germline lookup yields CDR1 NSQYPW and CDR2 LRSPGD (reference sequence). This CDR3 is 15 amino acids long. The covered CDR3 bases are TGCACCTGCAGTGCAGATTCCTGGGGGATTGCTGAGCAGTTC. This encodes CTCSADSWGIAEQF. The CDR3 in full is CTCSADSWGIAEQFF.

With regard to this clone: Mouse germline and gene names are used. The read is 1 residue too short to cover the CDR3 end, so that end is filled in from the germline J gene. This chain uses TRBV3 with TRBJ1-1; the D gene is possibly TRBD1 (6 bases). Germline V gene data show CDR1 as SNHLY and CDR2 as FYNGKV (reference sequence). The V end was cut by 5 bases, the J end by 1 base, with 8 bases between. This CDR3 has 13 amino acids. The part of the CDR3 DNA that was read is TGTGCCAGCAGCACACAGGGGAACACAGAAGTCTTC. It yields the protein CASSTQGNTEVF. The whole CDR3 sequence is CASSTQGNTEVFF. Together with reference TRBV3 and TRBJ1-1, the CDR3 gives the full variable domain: GPKVLQIPSHQIIDMGQMVTLNCDPVSNHLYFYWYKQILGQQMEFLVNFYNGKVMEKSKLFKDQFSVERPDGSYFTLKIQPTALEDSAVYFCASSTQGNTEVFFGKGTRLTVV.

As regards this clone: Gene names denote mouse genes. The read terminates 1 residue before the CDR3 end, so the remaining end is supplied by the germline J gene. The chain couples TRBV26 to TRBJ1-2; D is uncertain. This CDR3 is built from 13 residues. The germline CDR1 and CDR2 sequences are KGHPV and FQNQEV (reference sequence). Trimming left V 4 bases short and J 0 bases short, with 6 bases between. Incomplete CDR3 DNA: TGTGCCAGCAGTCGGCAATCAAACTCCGACTACACC. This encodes CASSRQSNSDYT. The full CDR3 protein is CASSRQSNSDYTF. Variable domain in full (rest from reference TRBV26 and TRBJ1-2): NSKVIQTPRYLVKGQGQKAKMRCIPEKGHPVVFWYQQNKNNEFKFLINFQNQEVLQQIDMTEKRFSAECPSNSPCSLEIQSSEAGDSALYLCASSRQSNSDYTFGSGTRLLVI.

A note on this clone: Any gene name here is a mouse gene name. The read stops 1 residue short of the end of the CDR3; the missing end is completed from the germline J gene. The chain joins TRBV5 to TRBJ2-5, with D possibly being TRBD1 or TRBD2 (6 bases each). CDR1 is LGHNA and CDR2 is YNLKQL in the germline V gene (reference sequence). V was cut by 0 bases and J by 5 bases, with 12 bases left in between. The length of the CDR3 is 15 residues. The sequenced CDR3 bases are TGTGCCAGCAGCCAAGATCACAGGGACTTAGACACCCAGTAC. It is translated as CASSQDHRDLDTQY. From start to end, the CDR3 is CASSQDHRDLDTQYF.

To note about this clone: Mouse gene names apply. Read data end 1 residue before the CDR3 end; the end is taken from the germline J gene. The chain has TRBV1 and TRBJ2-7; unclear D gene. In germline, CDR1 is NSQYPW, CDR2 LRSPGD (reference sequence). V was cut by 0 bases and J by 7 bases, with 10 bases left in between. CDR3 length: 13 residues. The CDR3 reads CTCSADRGWEQYF. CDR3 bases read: TGCACCTGCAGTGCAGATCGGGGATGGGAACAGTAC.